A single sample is the source of the 20 T cell receptor beta chains below, sequenced in a study of blood T cell repertoires in COVID-19. Produced via immunoSEQ multiplex PCR; TCRdb's table is partial and in-frame only. This sample has roughly 250,000 clones; approximately 86% occur once, and the top ten carry around 7.2%. Sequenced input: peripheral blood. The origin of the receptors is a man in his 60s who had recovered from COVID-19.

The gene calls are TRBV6-5 and TRBJ2-3; unclear D gene. The CDR3 is made up of 16 amino acids. With 4 bases removed from V and 0 bases from J, the gap between germline ends came to 14 bases. Looked up from germline, CDR1 is MNHEY and CDR2 is SVGAGI. In DNA, the CDR3 is TGTGCCAGCAGTTCTTTCAGTGCCTCTAGCACAGATACGCAGTATTTT. This sequence encodes CASSSFSASSTDTQYF.

The V and J genes are TRBV5-4 and TRBJ2-3; unclear D gene. The germline CDR1 and CDR2 sequences are SGHNT and YYREEE (reference sequence). This CDR3 is 14 amino acids long. V gave up 1 base and J gave up 5 bases, with 11 bases separating them. For the CDR3, the DNA is TGTGCCAGCAGCTTGCGAGTTGCTGGAGATACGCAGTATTTT. It specifies CASSLRVAGDTQYF.

This clone occurred once. V is TRBV10-1 and J is TRBJ1-4; no clear D. The ends were cut back, 4 bases at V and 3 bases at J, with 6 bases in the middle. Germline-derived CDR1 and CDR2 are WNHNN and SYGVQD (reference sequence). The CDR3 is 13 amino acids. The CDR3 region is CASSVGANEKLFF. The CDR3 coding sequence is TGCGCCAGCAGTGTCGGTGCTAATGAAAAACTGTTTTTT.

This clone occurred once. This chain links TRBV5-1 with TRBJ2-5; perhaps TRBD2 as D (5 bases). V was cut by 1 base and J by 4 bases, with 17 bases left in between. CDR1 SGHRS and CDR2 YFSETQ come from the germline V gene. This CDR3 is built from 16 residues. The CDR3 loop reads CASSLRPSEGRETQYF. The CDR3 coding sequence is TGCGCCAGCAGCTTGAGGCCCAGCGAGGGCCGAGAGACCCAGTACTTC. The whole variable domain, remainder taken from reference TRBV5-1 and TRBJ2-5, is KAGVTQTPRYLIKTRGQQVTLSCSPISGHRSVSWYQQTPGQGLQFLFEYFSETQRNKGNFPGRFSGRQFSNSRSEMNVSTLELGDSALYLCASSLRPSEGRETQYFGPGTRLLVL.

This rearrangement joins TRBV5-1 to TRBJ2-3; no reliable D call. The length of the CDR3 is 15 residues. The germline V gene encodes CDR1 SGHRS and CDR2 YFSETQ. The germline V and J ends were trimmed by 2 bases and 0 bases, with 10 bases remaining between them. The CDR3 bases are TGCGCCAGCAGCTTAGACAAAACTAGCACAGATACGCAGTATTTT. Translation gives CASSLDKTSTDTQYF.

The chain couples TRBV5-1 to TRBJ2-2; D is perhaps TRBD1 (8 bases). Germline CDR1 SGHRS, CDR2 YFSETQ. The CDR3 has 16 amino acids. With 4 bases removed from V and 5 bases from J, the gap between germline ends came to 18 bases. The DNA of the CDR3 is TGCGCCAGCAGCCAGGACGGACAGGGAGGGACCGGGGAGCTGTTTTTT. Amino acid sequence: CASSQDGQGGTGELFF.

The chain is built from TRBV6-5 and TRBJ1-4; possibly TRBD1 for D (5 bases). V was clipped by 8 bases and J by 8 bases, with 21 bases between them. Germline V CDR1 and CDR2: MNHEY, SVGAGI. The CDR3 consists of 15 residues. As DNA, the CDR3 is TGTGCCAGCCGCTACAGGAAGCAGGGAAGGGAAAAACTGTTTTTT. Translated: CASRYRKQGREKLFF.

The gene calls are TRBV2 and TRBJ1-3; D is ambiguous. Looked up from germline, CDR1 is SNHLY and CDR2 is FYNNEI. V shed 2 bases and J shed 0 bases, with 8 bases lying between them. This CDR3 region has 15 residues. The CDR3 sequence is CASSENWSSGNTIYF. As DNA, the CDR3 is TGTGCCAGCAGTGAAAACTGGTCCTCTGGAAACACCATATATTTT.

In the case of this clone: Other nucleotide sequences from this sample produce the same CDR3. The gene calls are TRBV29-1 and TRBJ2-5, with a tentative D call TRBD1 (5 bases). Germline-derived CDR1 and CDR2 are SQVTM and ANQGSEA. The CDR3 covers 13 residues. V lost 6 bases to trimming and J lost 0 bases, with 11 bases between them. The CDR3 region is CSVETEYQETQYF. The CDR3 DNA reads TGCAGCGTGGAGACAGAGTACCAAGAGACCCAGTACTTC.

V gene TRBV7-9 combines with J gene TRBJ1-1; TRBD1 matches at 8 bases. Germline CDR1 reads SEHNR; CDR2 reads FQNEAQ (reference sequence). V shed 5 bases and J 4 bases; nucleotides not matched to a gene: 12. The CDR3 has 16 residues. The CDR3 reads CASSTDREGVGTEAFF. CDR3 in DNA: TGTGCCAGCAGCACGGACAGGGAGGGTGTCGGCACTGAAGCTTTCTTT.

The CDR3 DNA sequence: TGTGCCAGCAGGGCTAGAATGGGCACAGATACGCAGTATTTT. It yields the protein CASRARMGTDTQYF. The chain carries TRBV11-2 and TRBJ2-3; no reliable D call. V lost 6 bases and J lost 1, with 11 bases in between. The CDR3 runs 14 residues. Germline values: CDR1 SGHAT, CDR2 FQNNGV.

The V gene is TRBV6-2 or TRBV6-3, the J gene TRBJ1-5; D not resolved. The V gene's germline CDR1 is MNHEY and CDR2 SVGEGT. This CDR3 contains 13 residues. The V gene lost 0 bases and the J gene lost 5 bases, with 5 bases spanning the gap. The CDR3 loop reads CASSYSQYQPQHF. The DNA for the CDR3 is TGTGCCAGCAGTTACTCTCAATATCAGCCCCAGCATTTT.

This clone turned up a few times. The chain recombines TRBV7-2 with TRBJ2-5; D uncertain. The germline V gene has CDR1 SGHTA and CDR2 FQGNSA. The V end lost 5 bases, the J end lost 5 bases, and 6 bases lay between the germline ends. This CDR3 comprises 11 residues. CDR3 region: CASSARETQYF. DNA for the CDR3: TGTGCCAGCAGCGCCAGGGAGACCCAGTACTTC. Complete variable domain (other parts from reference TRBV7-2 and TRBJ2-5): GAGVSQSPSNKVTEKGKDVELRCDPISGHTALYWYRQSLGQGLEFLIYFQGNSAPDKSGLPSDRFSAERTGGSVSTLTIQRTQQEDSAVYLCASSARETQYFGPGTRLLVL.

The V and J genes are TRBV18 and TRBJ1-1, with a tentative D call TRBD1 (6 bases). Trimming removed 3 bases from V and 0 bases from J, with 20 bases in between. Germline CDR1 KGHSH, CDR2 LQKENI. The CDR3 contains 18 residues. In DNA form, the CDR3 reads TGTGCCAGCTCACCGACGCAGGGGCCCTTAGGGATGAACACTGAAGCTTTCTTT. It encodes CASSPTQGPLGMNTEAFF.

The chain carries TRBV19 and TRBJ2-1; tentatively, D is TRBD1 (5 bases). The germline V gene encodes CDR1 LNHDA and CDR2 SQIVND (reference sequence). This CDR3 is built from 15 residues. Trimming cost V 4 bases and J 5 bases, with 15 bases left between them. CDR3 in amino acids: CASSKQAFWDNEQFF. The CDR3 bases are TGTGCCAGTAGTAAACAGGCCTTTTGGGACAATGAGCAGTTCTTC.

CDR3 amino acids: CAIYQGAVLTDTQYF. The CDR3 DNA follows: TGTGCCATTTACCAGGGTGCTGTCCTCACAGATACGCAGTATTTT. J is TRBJ2-3 and V is TRBV9, with a tentative D call TRBD1 (5 bases). From germline, CDR1 is SGDLS and CDR2 YYNGEE. The V gene lost 9 bases and the J gene lost 2 bases, with 19 bases spanning the gap. This CDR3 comprises 15 residues.

The rearrangement uses TRBV20-1 and TRBJ2-5, with D unclear. The ends were cut back, 4 bases at V and 5 bases at J, with 8 bases in the middle. This CDR3 comprises 11 residues. Germline V gene data show CDR1 as DFQATT and CDR2 as SNEGSKA (reference sequence). CDR3 residues: CSAMPRETQYF. The CDR3 DNA reads as TGCAGTGCTATGCCGCGGGAGACCCAGTACTTC.

As for this clone: An end of the junction does not agree with germline; a read error may underlie this. The chain links TRBV4-1 to TRBJ1-6, with D uncertain. CDR1 MGHRA and CDR2 YSYEKL come from the germline V gene. This CDR3 has 15 residues. In nucleotides, the CDR3 is TGCGCCAGCAGCCAAGAGATGAGACAACCCTCACCCCCCCACTTT. Translation: CASSQEMRQPSPPHF.

Note on this clone: Distinct nucleotide sequences in the sample also encode this CDR3. This chain connects TRBV6-1 to TRBJ2-3; 10 bases align to TRBD2. This CDR3 has 15 amino acids. CDR1 is MNHNS, CDR2 SASEGT, per germline. V was pared by 1 base and J by 4 bases, with 2 bases of the junction left unmatched. In DNA form, the CDR3 reads TGTGCCAGCAGTGAAGTGAGCGGGGGGGCAGATACGCAGTATTTT. It encodes CASSEVSGGADTQYF.

V and J are TRBV5-1 and TRBJ2-3; the D gene is possibly TRBD2 (7 bases). The CDR3 sequence is 14 residues long. Germline CDR1 reads SGHRS; CDR2 reads YFSETQ. V was clipped by 2 bases and J by 6 bases, with 13 bases between them. For the CDR3, the DNA is TGCGCCAGCAGCTTAGGGGGGGCGTTGGATACGCAGTATTTT. Amino acids: CASSLGGALDTQYF. The full variable domain, rest sourced from reference TRBV5-1 and TRBJ2-3, is KAGVTQTPRYLIKTRGQQVTLSCSPISGHRSVSWYQQTPGQGLQFLFEYFSETQRNKGNFPGRFSGRQFSNSRSEMNVSTLELGDSALYLCASSLGGALDTQYFGPGTRLTVL.